A single sample is the source of the 9 T cell receptor beta chains below, sequenced in a study of T cell changes during pregnancy in multiple sclerosis. The method was immunoSEQ multiplex PCR; TCRdb's version includes in-frame clones alone and lacks a portion of them. The sample includes approximately 74,000 clones, approximately 92% of them seen just once. The sample consisted of peripheral blood, taken before pregnancy. The receptors derive from a female donor with multiple sclerosis, enrolled in a pregnancy study.

The chain combines TRBV2 with TRBJ1-1, with D possibly matching TRBD1 (5 bases). The CDR3 has 15 amino acids. In germline, CDR1 is SNHLY, CDR2 FYNNEI. The V gene lost 7 bases and the J gene lost 6 bases, with 21 bases spanning the gap. The CDR3 DNA reads TGTGCCAGCATACCATCAGGCAGGGCCTTTTCTGAAGCTTTCTTT. Encoded protein: CASIPSGRAFSEAFF.

Notes on this clone: Compared with germline, one end of the junction differs, possibly owing to a read error. The chain joins TRBV7-7 to TRBJ2-5; maybe TRBD2 (7 bases). This CDR3 region has 15 residues. The germline V gene encodes CDR1 SSHAT and CDR2 FNYEAQ (reference sequence). CDR3 coding DNA: TGTGCTAGCAGCTTAGGGGGGGGGCTAGGTGAGACCCAGTACTTC. It codes for CASSLGGGLGETQYF.

CDR3 amino acids: CASSLVPGDNQPQHF. Written as DNA, the CDR3 is TGTGCCAGTAGTTTGGTCCCCGGGGACAATCAGCCCCAGCATTTT. The rearrangement joins TRBV19 to TRBJ1-5; D is unresolved. The CDR3 totals 15 residues. V gave up 5 bases and J gave up 3 bases, with 14 bases separating them. Germline V gene data show CDR1 as LNHDA and CDR2 as SQIVND (reference sequence).

This clone was detected only once. The CDR3 protein is CASSLTGLGTSTDTQYF. For the CDR3, the DNA is TGCGCCAGCAGCTTGACTGGACTAGGCACTAGCACAGATACGCAGTATTTT. The chain uses TRBV5-1 and TRBJ2-3; 7 bases are a match to TRBD2. Losses at the gene ends were 1 base for V and 0 bases for J; bases not matched to a gene: 8. CDR3 size: 17 residues. Germline loops: CDR1 SGHRS, CDR2 YFSETQ.

CDR3: CASSYRTGEQYF. CDR3 DNA: TGTGCCAGCAGTTATCGTACGGGGGAGCAGTACTTC. The chain couples TRBV6-5 to TRBJ2-7; D may be TRBD2 (5 bases). Germline CDR1 and CDR2: MNHEY and SVGAGI. Trimming left V 3 bases short and J 7 bases short, with 10 bases between. The CDR3 contains 12 residues.

The V gene is TRBV7-2, the J gene TRBJ2-3; a possible D gene is TRBD2 (5 bases). Germline CDR1 and CDR2: SGHTA and FQGNSA. Trimming shortened V by 5 bases and J by 6 bases, and 15 bases separated the two germline ends. This CDR3 contains 14 residues. This chain's CDR3 is CASSRLFGSDTQYF. The CDR3 DNA is TGTGCCAGCAGCCGACTCTTTGGGAGTGATACGCAGTATTTT. Supplemented by reference TRBV7-2 and TRBJ2-3, the full variable domain reads GAGVSQSPSNKVTEKGKDVELRCDPISGHTALYWYRQSLGQGLEFLIYFQGNSAPDKSGLPSDRFSAERTGGSVSTLTIQRTQQEDSAVYLCASSRLFGSDTQYFGPGTRLTVL.

The chain carries TRBV7-2 and TRBJ2-7; weak D call: TRBD2 (6 bases). This CDR3 spans 12 amino acids. Trimming removed 5 bases from V and 9 bases from J, with 14 bases in between. Per the germline V gene, CDR1 is SGHTA and CDR2 is FQGNSA. The CDR3 nucleotides are TGTGCCAGCAGCCGGGAGTACCGGGCGCAGTACTTC. Residues: CASSREYRAQYF.

The chain links TRBV6-5 to TRBJ2-3; 9 nucleotides line up with TRBD2. The CDR3 loop spans 14 amino acids. Germline loops: CDR1 MNHEY, CDR2 SVGAGI. V lost 9 bases, J lost 3 bases, and 7 bases stayed unmatched. The CDR3 spells CASGRTSATDTQYF. DNA for the CDR3: TGTGCCAGTGGGCGGACTAGCGCAACAGATACGCAGTATTTT.

V and J are TRBV5-4 and TRBJ1-5; D unresolved. The CDR3 length is 12 residues. The V and J ends lost 0 bases and 7 bases respectively, with 5 bases between them. Germline V gene sequence: CDR1 SGHNT, CDR2 YYREEE (reference sequence). For the CDR3, the DNA is TGTGCCAGCAGCTTGGACGGGCAGCCCCAGCATTTT. Its protein product is CASSLDGQPQHF.